Listed below are T cell receptor beta chains from one sample, sequenced in a study of blood T cells in healthy people across ages. MiXCR was run by TCRdb on the 5' RACE reads, yielding one entry per CDR3 protein. The profile shows 850,000 to 1,300,000 distinct CDR3 sequences, more than 40% of them singletons. Sequenced material: blood. Receptors were obtained from a woman aged 60-75 years in good health. Both conserved end residues are part of each CDR3. Fields, in order: V gene, clone size, D gene, J gene, CDR3 protein, CDR3 DNA. A D gene is named only where the DNA matches it firmly. Expanded clones are given a class, and other clones once, few, many or no size at all.

v_call: TRBV3-1
clone_size: .
d_call: .
j_call: TRBJ2-5
cdr3_aa: CASSQDLRRETQYF
cdr3_nt: TGTGCCAGCAGCCAAGATCTTCGGCGGGAGACCCAGTACTTC

v_call: TRBV3-1
clone_size: .
d_call: .
j_call: TRBJ2-2
cdr3_aa: CASSLKSNTGELFF
cdr3_nt: TGTGCCAGCAGCTTAAAATCAAACACCGGGGAGCTGTTTTTT

v_call: TRBV2
clone_size: once
d_call: TRBD1
j_call: TRBJ2-1
cdr3_aa: CASSGDRRGRFF
cdr3_nt: TGTGCCAGCAGTGGGGACAGGCGAGGTCGGTTCTTC

v_call: TRBV10-3
clone_size: .
d_call: TRBD1
j_call: TRBJ2-7
cdr3_aa: CAISDTGGSAILVAYF
cdr3_nt: TGTGCCATCAGTGATACAGGGGGGTCCGCTATCTTGGTGGCGTACTTC

v_call: TRBV9
clone_size: few
d_call: TRBD1
j_call: TRBJ2-7
cdr3_aa: CASSARTGGNEQYF
cdr3_nt: TGTGCCAGCAGCGCTAGGACAGGGGGAAACGAGCAGTACTTC

v_call: TRBV7-9
clone_size: .
d_call: .
j_call: TRBJ2-3
cdr3_aa: CASSFRFRQTPSTDTQYF
cdr3_nt: TGTGCCAGCAGCTTCCGATTCCGACAGACACCTAGCACAGATACGCAGTATTTT

v_call: TRBV12-3/TRBV12-4
clone_size: .
d_call: TRBD1
j_call: TRBJ2-1
cdr3_aa: CASSITGGEQFF
cdr3_nt: TGTGCCAGCAGCATCACAGGGGGTGAGCAGTTCTTC

v_call: TRBV24-1
clone_size: .
d_call: TRBD1
j_call: TRBJ2-5
cdr3_aa: CATSGSGTGEETQYF
cdr3_nt: TGTGCCACCAGTGGCTCCGGGACAGGGGAAGAGACCCAGTACTTC

v_call: TRBV25-1
clone_size: many
d_call: TRBD2
j_call: TRBJ2-5
cdr3_aa: CASSEAGGETQYF
cdr3_nt: TGTGCCAGCAGTGAAGCGGGAGGAGAGACCCAGTACTTC

v_call: TRBV7-3
clone_size: .
d_call: .
j_call: TRBJ2-1
cdr3_aa: CASSPQLPPYNEQFF
cdr3_nt: TGTGCCAGCAGCCCGCAACTTCCCCCCTACAATGAGCAGTTCTTC

v_call: TRBV2
clone_size: .
d_call: .
j_call: TRBJ1-2
cdr3_aa: CASSEAAREGQLWGYTF
cdr3_nt: TGTGCCAGCAGTGAAGCCGCAAGGGAGGGGCAGCTGTGGGGCTACACCTTC

v_call: TRBV20-1
clone_size: .
d_call: .
j_call: TRBJ2-3
cdr3_aa: CSARLRSTDTQYF
cdr3_nt: TGCAGTGCTAGACTCCGAAGCACAGATACGCAGTATTTT

v_call: TRBV20-1
clone_size: few
d_call: TRBD2
j_call: TRBJ2-3
cdr3_aa: CSASGSSSGRFTDTQYF
cdr3_nt: TGCAGTGCTAGCGGAAGCTCTAGCGGGAGGTTCACAGATACGCAGTATTTT

v_call: TRBV20-1
clone_size: few
d_call: TRBD1
j_call: TRBJ2-5
cdr3_aa: CSASQPRTGETQYF
cdr3_nt: TGCAGTGCTAGTCAACCACGGACAGGAGAGACCCAGTACTTC

v_call: TRBV20-1
clone_size: few
d_call: .
j_call: TRBJ2-1
cdr3_aa: CSATVAGGAGDEQFF
cdr3_nt: TGCAGTGCTACCGTAGCAGGGGGCGCGGGAGATGAGCAGTTCTTC

v_call: TRBV10-3
clone_size: .
d_call: TRBD2
j_call: TRBJ2-3
cdr3_aa: CAISGSGSTDTQYF
cdr3_nt: TGTGCCATCAGTGGTAGCGGGAGCACAGATACGCAGTATTTT

v_call: TRBV29-1
clone_size: many
d_call: TRBD1
j_call: TRBJ1-2
cdr3_aa: CSAVGQSYGYTF
cdr3_nt: TGCAGCGCCGTGGGACAGTCCTATGGCTACACCTTC

v_call: TRBV12-3/TRBV12-4
clone_size: many
d_call: .
j_call: TRBJ2-3
cdr3_aa: CASLALGTDTQYF
cdr3_nt: TGTGCCAGCCTCGCCCTTGGCACAGATACGCAGTATTTT

v_call: TRBV30
clone_size: .
d_call: TRBD2
j_call: TRBJ2-1
cdr3_aa: CAWRLAGPYNEQFF
cdr3_nt: TGTGCCTGGCGGCTAGCGGGTCCCTACAATGAGCAGTTCTTC

v_call: TRBV4-2
clone_size: few
d_call: .
j_call: TRBJ2-7
cdr3_aa: CASSPHLDTYEQYF
cdr3_nt: TGTGCCAGCAGCCCACACTTGGACACCTACGAGCAGTACTTC

v_call: TRBV13
clone_size: few
d_call: TRBD2
j_call: TRBJ2-5
cdr3_aa: CASSFRLAGGQYF
cdr3_nt: TGTGCCAGCAGCTTTCGGCTAGCGGGAGGGCAGTACTTC

v_call: TRBV6-1
clone_size: .
d_call: .
j_call: TRBJ2-1
cdr3_aa: CASIVNPGGGPYEQFF
cdr3_nt: TGTGCCAGCATTGTAAATCCCGGTGGGGGGCCCTATGAGCAGTTCTTC

v_call: TRBV5-1
clone_size: .
d_call: TRBD2
j_call: TRBJ2-1
cdr3_aa: CASSTGLAGGSNNEQFF
cdr3_nt: TGCGCCAGCAGCACGGGACTAGCGGGAGGTAGTAACAATGAGCAGTTCTTC